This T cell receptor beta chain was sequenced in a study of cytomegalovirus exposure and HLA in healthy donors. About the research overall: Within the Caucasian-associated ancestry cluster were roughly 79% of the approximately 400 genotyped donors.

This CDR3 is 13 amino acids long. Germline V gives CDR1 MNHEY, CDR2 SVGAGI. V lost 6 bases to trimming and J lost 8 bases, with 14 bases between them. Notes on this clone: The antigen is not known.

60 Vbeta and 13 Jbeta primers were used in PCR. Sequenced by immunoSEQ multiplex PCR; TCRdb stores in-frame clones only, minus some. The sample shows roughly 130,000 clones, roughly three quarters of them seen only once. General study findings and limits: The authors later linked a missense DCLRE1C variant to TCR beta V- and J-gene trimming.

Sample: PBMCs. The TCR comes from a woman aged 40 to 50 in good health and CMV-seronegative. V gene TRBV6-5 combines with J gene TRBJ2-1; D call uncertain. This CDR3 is CASSRPPPDEQFF. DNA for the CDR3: TGTGCCAGCAGCCGCCCCCCGCCGGATGAGCAGTTCTTC.